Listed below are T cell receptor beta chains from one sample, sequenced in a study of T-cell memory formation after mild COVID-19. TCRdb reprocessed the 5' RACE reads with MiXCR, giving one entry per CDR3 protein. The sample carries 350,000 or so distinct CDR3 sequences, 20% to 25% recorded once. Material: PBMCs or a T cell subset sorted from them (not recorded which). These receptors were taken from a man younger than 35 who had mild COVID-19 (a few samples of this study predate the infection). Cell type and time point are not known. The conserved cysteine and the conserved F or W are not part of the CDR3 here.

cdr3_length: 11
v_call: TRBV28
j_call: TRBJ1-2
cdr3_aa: ASSRGQGGGYT

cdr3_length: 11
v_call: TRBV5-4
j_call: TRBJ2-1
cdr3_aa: ASSLALANEQF

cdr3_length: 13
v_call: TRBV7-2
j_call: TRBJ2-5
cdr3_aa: ASSSDRLGSETQY

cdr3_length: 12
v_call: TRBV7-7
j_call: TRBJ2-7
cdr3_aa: ASSPGTSGSEQY

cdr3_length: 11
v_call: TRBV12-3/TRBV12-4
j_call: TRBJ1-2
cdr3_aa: ASSFDRDYGYT

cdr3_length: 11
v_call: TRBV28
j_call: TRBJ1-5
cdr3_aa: ASTRQYNQPQH

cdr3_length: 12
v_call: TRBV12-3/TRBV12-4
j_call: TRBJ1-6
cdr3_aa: ASSLGRENSPLH

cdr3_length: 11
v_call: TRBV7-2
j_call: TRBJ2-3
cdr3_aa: ASSPASADTQY

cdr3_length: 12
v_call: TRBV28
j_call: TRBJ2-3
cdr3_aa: ASSFRRITDTQY

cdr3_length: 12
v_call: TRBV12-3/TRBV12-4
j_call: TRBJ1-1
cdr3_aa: ASSPSQGNTEAF

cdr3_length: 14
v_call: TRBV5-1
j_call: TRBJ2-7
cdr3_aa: ASSPHIGQGSYEQY

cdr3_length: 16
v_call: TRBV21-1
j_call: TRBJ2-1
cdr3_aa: ASSKVDRGDQAYNEQF

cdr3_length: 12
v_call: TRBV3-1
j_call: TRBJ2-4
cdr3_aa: ASSQTETKNIQY

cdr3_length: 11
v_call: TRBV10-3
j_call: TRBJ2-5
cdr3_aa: AISGTAQETQY

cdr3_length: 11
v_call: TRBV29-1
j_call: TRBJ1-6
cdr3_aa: SVAGSYNSPLH

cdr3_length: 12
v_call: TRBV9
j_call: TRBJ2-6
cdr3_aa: ASSATSGANVLT

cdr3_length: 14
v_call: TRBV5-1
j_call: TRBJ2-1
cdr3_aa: ASSLALTGSYNEQF

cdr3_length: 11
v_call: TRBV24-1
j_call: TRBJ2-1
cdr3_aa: ATSGDSYNEQF

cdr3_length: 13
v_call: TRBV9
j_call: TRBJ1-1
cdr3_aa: ASSARDRLNTEAF

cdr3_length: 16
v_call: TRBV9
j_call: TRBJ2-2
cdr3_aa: ASSVKRGGSSSTGELF

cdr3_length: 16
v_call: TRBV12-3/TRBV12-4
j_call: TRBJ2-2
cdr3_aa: ASSNPGLAETNTGELF

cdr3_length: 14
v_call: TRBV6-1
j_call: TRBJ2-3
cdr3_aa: ASTTLLAGGTDTQY

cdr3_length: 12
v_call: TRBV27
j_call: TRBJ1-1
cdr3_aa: ASTPGGIDTEAF

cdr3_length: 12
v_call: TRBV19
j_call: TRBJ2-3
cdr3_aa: ASSIGQDTDTQY

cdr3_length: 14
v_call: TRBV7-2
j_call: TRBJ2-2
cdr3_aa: ASSPPGQGVPGELF

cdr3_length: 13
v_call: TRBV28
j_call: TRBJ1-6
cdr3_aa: ASSGGRAYNSPLH

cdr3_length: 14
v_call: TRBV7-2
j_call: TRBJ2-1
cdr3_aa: ASSLDWARRNNEQF

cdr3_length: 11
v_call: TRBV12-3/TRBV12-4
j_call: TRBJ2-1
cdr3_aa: ASSFAEYNEQF

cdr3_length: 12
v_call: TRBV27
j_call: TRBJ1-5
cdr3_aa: ASSPGQIDQPQH

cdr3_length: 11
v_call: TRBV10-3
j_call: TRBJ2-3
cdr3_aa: AISGTYEDTQY

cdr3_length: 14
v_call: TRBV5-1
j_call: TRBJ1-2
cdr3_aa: ASSFDTTRRAYGYT

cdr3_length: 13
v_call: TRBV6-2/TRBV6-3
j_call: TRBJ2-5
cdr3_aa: ASSYSVNLQETQY

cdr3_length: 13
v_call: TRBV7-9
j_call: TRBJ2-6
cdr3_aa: ASSTGGSGANVLT

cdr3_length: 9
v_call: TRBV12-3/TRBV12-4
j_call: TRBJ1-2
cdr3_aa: ASSFAYGYT

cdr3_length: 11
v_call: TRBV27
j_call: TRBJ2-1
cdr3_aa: ASTGQSNNEQF